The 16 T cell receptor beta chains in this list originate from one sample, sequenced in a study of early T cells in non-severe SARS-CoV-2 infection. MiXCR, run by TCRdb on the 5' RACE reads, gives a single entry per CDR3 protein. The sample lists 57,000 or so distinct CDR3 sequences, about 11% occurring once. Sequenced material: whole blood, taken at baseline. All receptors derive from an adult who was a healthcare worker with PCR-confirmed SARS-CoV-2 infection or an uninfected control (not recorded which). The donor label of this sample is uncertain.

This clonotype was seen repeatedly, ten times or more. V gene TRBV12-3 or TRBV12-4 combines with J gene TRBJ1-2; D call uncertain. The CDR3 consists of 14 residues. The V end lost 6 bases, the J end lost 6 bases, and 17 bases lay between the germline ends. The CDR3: CASRDSGKADGYTF. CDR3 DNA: TGTGCCAGCAGAGACTCCGGGAAGGCGGATGGCTACACCTTC.

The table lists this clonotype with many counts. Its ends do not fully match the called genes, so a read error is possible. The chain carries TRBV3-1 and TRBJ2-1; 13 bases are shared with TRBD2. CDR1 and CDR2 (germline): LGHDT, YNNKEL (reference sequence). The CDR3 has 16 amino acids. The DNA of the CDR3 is TGTGCCAGCAGGCAAGGAACTAGCGGGGGGGCCCCTGAGCAGTTCTTC. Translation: CASRQGTSGGAPEQFF.

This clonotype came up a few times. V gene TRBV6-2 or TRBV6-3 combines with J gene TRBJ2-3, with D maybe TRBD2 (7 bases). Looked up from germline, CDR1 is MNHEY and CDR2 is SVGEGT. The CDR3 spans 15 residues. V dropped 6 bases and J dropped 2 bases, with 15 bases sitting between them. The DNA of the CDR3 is TGTGCCAGCAGCCCCCGGGGGGCCGTCACAGATACGCAGTATTTT. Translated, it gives CASSPRGAVTDTQYF.

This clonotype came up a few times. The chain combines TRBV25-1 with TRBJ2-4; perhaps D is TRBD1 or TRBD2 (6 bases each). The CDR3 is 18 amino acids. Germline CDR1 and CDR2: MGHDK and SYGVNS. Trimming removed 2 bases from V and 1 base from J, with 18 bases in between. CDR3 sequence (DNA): TGTGCCAGCAGTGAAAGTGTATCGGGGGCGCTTGCCAAAAACATTCAGTACTTC. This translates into CASSESVSGALAKNIQYF.

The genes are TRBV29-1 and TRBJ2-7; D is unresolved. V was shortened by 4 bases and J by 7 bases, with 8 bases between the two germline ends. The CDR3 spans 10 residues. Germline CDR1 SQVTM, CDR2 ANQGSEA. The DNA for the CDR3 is TGCAGCGTTGTTGCGAGTGAGCAGTACGTC. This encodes CSVVASEQYV.

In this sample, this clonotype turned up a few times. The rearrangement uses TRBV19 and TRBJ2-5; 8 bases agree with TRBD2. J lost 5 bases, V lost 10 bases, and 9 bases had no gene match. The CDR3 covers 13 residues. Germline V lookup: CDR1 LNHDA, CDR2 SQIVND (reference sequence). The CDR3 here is CATTSGFMETQYF. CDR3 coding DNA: TGTGCCACCACTAGCGGCTTTATGGAGACCCAGTACTTC.

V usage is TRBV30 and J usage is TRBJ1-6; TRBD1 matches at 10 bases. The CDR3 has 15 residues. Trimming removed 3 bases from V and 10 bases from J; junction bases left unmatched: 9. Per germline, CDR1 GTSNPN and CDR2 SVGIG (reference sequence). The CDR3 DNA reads TGTGCCTGGAGAGTTACCGGGACAGGGGAATCACCCCTCCACTTT. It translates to CAWRVTGTGESPLHF. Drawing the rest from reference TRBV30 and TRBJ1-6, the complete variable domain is SQTIHQWPATLVQPVGSPLSLECTVEGTSNPNLYWYRQAAGRGLQLLFYSVGIGQISSEVPQNLSASRPQDRQFILSSKKLLLSDSGFYLCAWRVTGTGESPLHFGNGTRLTVT.

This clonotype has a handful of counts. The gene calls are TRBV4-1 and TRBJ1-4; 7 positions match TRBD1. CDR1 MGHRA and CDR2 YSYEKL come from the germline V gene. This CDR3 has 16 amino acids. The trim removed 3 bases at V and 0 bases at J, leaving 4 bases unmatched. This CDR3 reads CASSQSTGATNEKLFF. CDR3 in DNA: TGCGCCAGCAGCCAGTCCACAGGGGCAACTAATGAAAAACTGTTTTTT.

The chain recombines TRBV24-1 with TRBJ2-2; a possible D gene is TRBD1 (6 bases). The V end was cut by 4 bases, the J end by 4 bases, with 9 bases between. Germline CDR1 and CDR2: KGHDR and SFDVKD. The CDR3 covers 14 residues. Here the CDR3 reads CATSESTGTGELFF. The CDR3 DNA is TGTGCCACCAGTGAGTCGACAGGCACCGGGGAGCTGTTTTTT.

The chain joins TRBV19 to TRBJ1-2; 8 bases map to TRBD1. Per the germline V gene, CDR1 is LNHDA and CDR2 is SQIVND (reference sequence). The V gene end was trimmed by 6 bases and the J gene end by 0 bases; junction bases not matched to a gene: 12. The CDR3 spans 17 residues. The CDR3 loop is CASSSPPGQGANYGYTF. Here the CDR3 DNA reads TGTGCCAGTAGCTCCCCCCCCGGACAGGGTGCTAACTATGGCTACACCTTC.

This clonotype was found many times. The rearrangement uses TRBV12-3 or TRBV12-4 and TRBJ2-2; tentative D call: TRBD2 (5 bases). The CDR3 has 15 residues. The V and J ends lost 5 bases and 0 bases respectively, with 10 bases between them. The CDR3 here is CASSPGVANTGELFF. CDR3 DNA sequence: TGTGCCAGCAGTCCCGGGGTCGCGAACACCGGGGAGCTGTTTTTT.

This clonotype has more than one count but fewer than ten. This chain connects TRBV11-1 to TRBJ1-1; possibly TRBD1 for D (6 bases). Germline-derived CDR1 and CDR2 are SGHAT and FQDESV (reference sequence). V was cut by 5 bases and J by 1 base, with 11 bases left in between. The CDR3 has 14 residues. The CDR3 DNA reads TGTGCCAGCAGCCCGCCGGACAGGAACACTGAAGCTTTCTTT. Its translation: CASSPPDRNTEAFF.

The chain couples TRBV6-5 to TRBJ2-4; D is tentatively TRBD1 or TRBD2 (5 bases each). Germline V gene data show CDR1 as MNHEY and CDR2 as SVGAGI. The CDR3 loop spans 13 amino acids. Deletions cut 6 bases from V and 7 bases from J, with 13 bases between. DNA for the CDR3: TGTGCCAGCAGGTATTGGGACGATAACATTCAGTACTTC. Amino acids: CASRYWDDNIQYF.

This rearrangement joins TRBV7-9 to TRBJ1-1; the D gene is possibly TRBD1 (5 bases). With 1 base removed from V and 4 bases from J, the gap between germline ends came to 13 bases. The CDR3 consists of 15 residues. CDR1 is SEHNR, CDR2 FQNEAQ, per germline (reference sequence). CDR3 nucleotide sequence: TGTGCCAGCAGCTTAGGTACCGGGGGTAGCACTGAAGCTTTCTTT. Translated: CASSLGTGGSTEAFF.

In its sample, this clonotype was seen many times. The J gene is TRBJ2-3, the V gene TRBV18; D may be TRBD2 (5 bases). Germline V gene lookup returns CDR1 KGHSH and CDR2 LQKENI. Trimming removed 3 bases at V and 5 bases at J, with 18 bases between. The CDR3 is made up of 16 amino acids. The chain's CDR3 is CASSPSWAQAGDTQYF. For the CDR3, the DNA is TGTGCCAGCTCACCGTCGTGGGCCCAGGCGGGAGATACGCAGTATTTT.

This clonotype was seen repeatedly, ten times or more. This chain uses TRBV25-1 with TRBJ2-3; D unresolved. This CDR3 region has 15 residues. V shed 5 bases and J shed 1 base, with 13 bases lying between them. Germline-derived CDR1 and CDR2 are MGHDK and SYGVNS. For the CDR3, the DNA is TGTGCCAGCAGTACGTTTTCGTTCCGCACAGATACGCAGTATTTT. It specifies CASSTFSFRTDTQYF.